This TCR beta chain derives from a study of T cell repertoires in cytomegalovirus infection. This clonotype was counted between two and nine times. Its antigen is undetermined. From the reads, TCRdb called clonotypes with MiXCR, one entry per CDR3 protein. The table has 450,000 to 600,000 distinct CDR3 sequences, more than 30% seen once. In germline, CDR1 is LNHNV, CDR2 YYDKDF (reference sequence). With V trimmed by 1 base and J by 2 bases, 2 bases remained unmatched. The CDR3 totals 15 residues. The sample here was cultured PBMCs, taken from culture after CMV antigen stimulation. This receptor was obtained from a human donor in good health (CMV status not recorded). Some clones in this sample may be carry-over from other donors' samples. The gene calls are TRBV15 and TRBJ1-2; 9 positions match TRBD1. The CDR3 bases are TGTGCCACCAGCAGAGTCGGGACAGGGAACTATGGCTACACCTTC. It is translated as CATSRVGTGNYGYTF.